This TCR beta chain appears in the sequencing data of a study of T cell repertoires in cytomegalovirus infection. Study overall: In the study, CMV epitopes included recently identified HLA-C-restricted and well-studied HLA-B-restricted ones. Broader study findings: HLA-C-restricted CMV-specific TCR beta clonotypes were dominant in the ex vivo response. People with CMV and the relevant HLA were identified by cumulative public TCR beta family frequency.

TCRdb passed the reads through MiXCR, listing each CDR3 protein once. The sample yields approximately 770,000 distinct CDR3 sequences, 25% to 30% seen once. The germline V gene encodes CDR1 LNHDA and CDR2 SQIVND (reference sequence). Trimming shortened V by 4 bases and J by 4 bases, and 14 bases separated the two germline ends. CDR3 size: 15 residues. For this clonotype: Its antigen is unknown.

This TCR derives from a human donor in good health (CMV status not recorded). Some clones in this sample may be carry-over from other donors' samples. The V and J genes are TRBV19 and TRBJ1-5; D is undetermined. Sample: cultured CD8+ T cells from PBMCs, taken from culture after CMV antigen stimulation. The CDR3 region is CASSTDGLGNQPQHF. The CDR3, as DNA: TGTGCCAGTAGTACCGACGGTCTGGGAAATCAGCCCCAGCATTTT.